This T cell receptor (beta chain) was captured by sequencing in a study of shared clonotypes between healthy human individuals. Study information: Contributing individuals were a couple of females and a few males aged 18 to 49. Three CD4 naive, three CD4 memory, two CD8 naive and one CD8 memory plate were used per donor.

Germline CDR1 and CDR2: LNHDA and SQIVND (reference sequence). Losses at the gene ends were 5 bases for V and 5 bases for J; bases not matched to a gene: 2. CDR3 size: 13 residues. A note on this clone: Its antigen is currently unknown.

Here immunoSEQ multiplex PCR was the method, and the copy in TCRdb shows in-frame clones only, minus some. This sample yields over 2 million clones, of which 85% to 95% are seen a single time; about 0.36% belongs to the top ten. Whole-study results and caveats: Among donors, clonotype sharing was expected to be affected by sequencing depth. Richness estimates generally favored naive over memory subsets.

The chain has TRBV19 and TRBJ2-7; TRBD1 matches 11 bases. The TCR sequence derives from a man aged 18 to 30 in good health. Some clones in this sample may be carry-over from other donors' samples. Sequenced sample: naive CD4+ T cells from PBMCs. As to subset: CD45RA+ positively selected. The CDR3 sequence is CASSWDRGNEQYF. CDR3 nucleotide sequence: TGTGCCAGTAGTTGGGACAGGGGGAACGAGCAGTACTTC.